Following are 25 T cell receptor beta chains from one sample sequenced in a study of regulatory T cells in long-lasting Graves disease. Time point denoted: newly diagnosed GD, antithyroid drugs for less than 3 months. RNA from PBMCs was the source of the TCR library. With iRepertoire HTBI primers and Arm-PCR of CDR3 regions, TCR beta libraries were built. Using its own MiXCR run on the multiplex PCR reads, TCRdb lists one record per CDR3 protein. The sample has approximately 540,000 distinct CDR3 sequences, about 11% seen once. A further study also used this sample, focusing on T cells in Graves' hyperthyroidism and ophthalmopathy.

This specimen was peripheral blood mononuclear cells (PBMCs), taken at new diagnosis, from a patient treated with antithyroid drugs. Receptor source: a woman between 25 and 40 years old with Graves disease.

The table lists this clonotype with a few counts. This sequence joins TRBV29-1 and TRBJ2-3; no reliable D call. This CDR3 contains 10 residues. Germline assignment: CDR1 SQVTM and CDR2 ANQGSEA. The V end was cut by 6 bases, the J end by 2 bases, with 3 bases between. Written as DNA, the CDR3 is TGCAGCGTATACACAGATACGCAGTATTTT. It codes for CSVYTDTQYF.

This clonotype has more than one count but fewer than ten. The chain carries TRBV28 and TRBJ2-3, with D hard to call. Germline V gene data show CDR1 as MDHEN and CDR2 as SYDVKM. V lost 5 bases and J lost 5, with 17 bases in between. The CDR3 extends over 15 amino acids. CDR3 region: CASSLRAATVDTQYF. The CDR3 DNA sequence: TGTGCCAGCAGTCTCCGGGCCGCGACGGTAGATACGCAGTATTTT.

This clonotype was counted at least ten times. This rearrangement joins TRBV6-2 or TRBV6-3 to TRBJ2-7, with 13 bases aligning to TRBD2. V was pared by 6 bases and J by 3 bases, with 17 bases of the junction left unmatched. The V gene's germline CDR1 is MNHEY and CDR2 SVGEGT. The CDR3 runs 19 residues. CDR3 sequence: CASRPAPGLAGRRGYEQYF. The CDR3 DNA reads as TGTGCCAGCAGACCAGCGCCGGGACTAGCGGGAAGGAGGGGCTACGAGCAGTACTTC.

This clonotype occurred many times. The CDR3 DNA sequence: TGTGCCATCAACCGGCCAGGGAACGGGCACGAGCAGTACTTC. This encodes CAINRPGNGHEQYF. The rearrangement links TRBV28 to TRBJ2-7, with D possibly being TRBD1 (5 bases). Trimming removed 10 bases from V and 5 bases from J, with 21 bases in between. Germline V CDR1 and CDR2: MDHEN, SYDVKM. This CDR3 has 14 residues.

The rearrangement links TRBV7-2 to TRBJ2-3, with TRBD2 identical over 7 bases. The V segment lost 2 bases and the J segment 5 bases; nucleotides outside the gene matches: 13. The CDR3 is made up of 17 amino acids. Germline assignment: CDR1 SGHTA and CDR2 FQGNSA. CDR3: CASSLIFRGREKDTQYF. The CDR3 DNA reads TGTGCCAGCAGCTTAATTTTTCGTGGGAGGGAAAAAGATACGCAGTATTTT.

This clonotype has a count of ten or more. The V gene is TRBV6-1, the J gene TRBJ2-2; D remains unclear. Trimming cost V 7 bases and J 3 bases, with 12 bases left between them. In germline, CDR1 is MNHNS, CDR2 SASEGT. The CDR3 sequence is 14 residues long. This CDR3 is CASKWPRDTGELFF. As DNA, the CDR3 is TGTGCCAGCAAGTGGCCCCGAGACACCGGGGAGCTGTTTTTT.

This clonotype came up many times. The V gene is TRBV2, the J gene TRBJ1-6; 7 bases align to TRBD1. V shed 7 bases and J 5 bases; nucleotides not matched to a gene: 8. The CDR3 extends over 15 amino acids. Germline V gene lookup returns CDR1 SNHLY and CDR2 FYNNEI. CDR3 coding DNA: TGTGCCAGCACAGAAGGGGGACAGAATAATTCACCCCTCCACTTT. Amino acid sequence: CASTEGGQNNSPLHF.

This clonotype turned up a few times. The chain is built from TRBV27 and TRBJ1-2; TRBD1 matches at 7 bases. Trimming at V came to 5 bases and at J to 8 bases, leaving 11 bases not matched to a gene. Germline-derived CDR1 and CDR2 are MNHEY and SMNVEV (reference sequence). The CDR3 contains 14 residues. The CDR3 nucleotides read TGTGCCAGCAGTAGCGTCAGGGGGGTCGAAGGCTACACCTTC. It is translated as CASSSVRGVEGYTF.

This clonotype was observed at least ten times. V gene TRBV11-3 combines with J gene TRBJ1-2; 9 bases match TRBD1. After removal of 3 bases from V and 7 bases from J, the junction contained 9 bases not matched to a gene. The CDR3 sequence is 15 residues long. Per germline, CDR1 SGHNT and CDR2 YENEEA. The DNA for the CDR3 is TGTGCCAGCAGCTTTCCCGGGACAGGGTTCCCTGGCTACACCTTC. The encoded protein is CASSFPGTGFPGYTF.

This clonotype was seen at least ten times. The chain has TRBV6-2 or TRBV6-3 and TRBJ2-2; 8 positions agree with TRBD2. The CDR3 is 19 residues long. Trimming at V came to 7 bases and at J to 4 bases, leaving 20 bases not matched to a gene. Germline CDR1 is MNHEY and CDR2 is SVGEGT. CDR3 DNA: TGTGCCAGCACCTCTACTCGCCCTGGACTAGCCGGGCGCACCGGGGAGCTGTTTTTT. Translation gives CASTSTRPGLAGRTGELFF.

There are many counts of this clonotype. CDR3 loop: CSASIGTSGTYEQYF. DNA of the CDR3: TGCAGTGCTTCAATCGGGACTAGCGGGACCTACGAGCAGTACTTC. The J gene is TRBJ2-7, the V gene TRBV20-1, with 13 bases aligning to TRBD2. From germline, CDR1 is DFQATT and CDR2 SNEGSKA (reference sequence). The CDR3 runs 15 residues. The J segment lost 2 bases and the V segment lost 5 bases, leaving 6 bases of the junction unmatched.

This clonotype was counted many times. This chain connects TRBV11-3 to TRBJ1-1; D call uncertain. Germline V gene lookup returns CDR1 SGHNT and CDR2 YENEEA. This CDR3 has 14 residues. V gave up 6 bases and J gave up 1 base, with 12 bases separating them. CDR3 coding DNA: TGTGCCAGCAGTCTCCCTACGGGGAACACTGAAGCTTTCTTT. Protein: CASSLPTGNTEAFF.

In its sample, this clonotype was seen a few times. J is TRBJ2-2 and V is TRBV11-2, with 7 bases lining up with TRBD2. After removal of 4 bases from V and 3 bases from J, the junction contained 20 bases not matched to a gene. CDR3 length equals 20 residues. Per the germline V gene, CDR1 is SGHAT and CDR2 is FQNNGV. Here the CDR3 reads CASSSVFGVWREWDTGELFF. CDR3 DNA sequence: TGTGCCAGCAGCTCAGTATTCGGGGTGTGGCGGGAGTGGGACACCGGGGAGCTGTTTTTT.

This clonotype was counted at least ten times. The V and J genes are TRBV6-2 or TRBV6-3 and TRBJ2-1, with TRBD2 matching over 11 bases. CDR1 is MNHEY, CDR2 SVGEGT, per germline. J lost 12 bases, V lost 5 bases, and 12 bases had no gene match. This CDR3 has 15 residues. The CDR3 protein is CASSPYGTSGPGQFF. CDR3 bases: TGTGCCAGCAGTCCGTATGGGACTAGCGGCCCAGGGCAGTTCTTC.

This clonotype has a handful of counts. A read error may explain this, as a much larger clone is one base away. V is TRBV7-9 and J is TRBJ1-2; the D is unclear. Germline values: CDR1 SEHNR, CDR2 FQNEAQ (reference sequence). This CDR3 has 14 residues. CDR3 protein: CASSPGAVGYGYSF. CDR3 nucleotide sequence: TGTGCCAGCAGCCCAGGAGCCGTAGGATATGGCTACAGCTTC.

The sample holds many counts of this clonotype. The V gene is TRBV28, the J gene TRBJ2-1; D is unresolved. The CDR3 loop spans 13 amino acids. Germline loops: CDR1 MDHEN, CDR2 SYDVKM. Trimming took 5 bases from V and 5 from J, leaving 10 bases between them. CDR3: CASSVTTHNEQFF. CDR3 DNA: TGTGCCAGCAGTGTAACAACACACAATGAGCAGTTCTTC.

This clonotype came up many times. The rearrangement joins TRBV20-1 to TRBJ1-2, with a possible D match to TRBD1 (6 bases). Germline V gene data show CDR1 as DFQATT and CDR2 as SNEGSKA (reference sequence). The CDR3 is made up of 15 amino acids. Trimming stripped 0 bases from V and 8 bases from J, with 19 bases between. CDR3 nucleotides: TGCAGTGCTAGAGATGGAGTCGCAGGGGCGGAAGGCTACACCTTC. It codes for CSARDGVAGAEGYTF.

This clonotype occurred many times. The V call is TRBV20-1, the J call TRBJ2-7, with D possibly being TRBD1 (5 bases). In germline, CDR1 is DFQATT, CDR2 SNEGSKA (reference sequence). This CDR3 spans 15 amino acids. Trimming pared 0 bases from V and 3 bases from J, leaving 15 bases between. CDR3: CSARDHRQSNYEQYF. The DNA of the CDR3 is TGCAGTGCTAGAGACCACAGACAGAGTAACTACGAGCAGTACTTC.

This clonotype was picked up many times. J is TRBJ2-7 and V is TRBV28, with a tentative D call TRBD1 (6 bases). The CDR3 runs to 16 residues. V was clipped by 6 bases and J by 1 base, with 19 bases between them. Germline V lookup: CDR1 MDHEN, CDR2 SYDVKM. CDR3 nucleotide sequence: TGTGCCAGCAGCCCATTATCACAGGGTACATCCTACGAGCAGTACTTC. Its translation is CASSPLSQGTSYEQYF.

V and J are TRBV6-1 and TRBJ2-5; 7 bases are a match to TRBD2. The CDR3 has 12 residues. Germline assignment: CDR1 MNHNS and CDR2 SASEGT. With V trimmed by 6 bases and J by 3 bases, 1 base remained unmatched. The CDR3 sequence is CASRAGEETQYF. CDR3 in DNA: TGTGCCAGCAGGGCGGGAGAAGAGACCCAGTACTTC.

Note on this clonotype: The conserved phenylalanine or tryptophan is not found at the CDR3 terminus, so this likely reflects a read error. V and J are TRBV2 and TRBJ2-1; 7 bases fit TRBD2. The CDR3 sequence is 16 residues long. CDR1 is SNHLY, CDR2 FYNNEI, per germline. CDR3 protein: CAGSDLPGRAYNEQFL. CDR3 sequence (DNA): TGTGCCGGCAGTGATCTCCCAGGGAGGGCCTACAATGAGCAGTTCCTC.

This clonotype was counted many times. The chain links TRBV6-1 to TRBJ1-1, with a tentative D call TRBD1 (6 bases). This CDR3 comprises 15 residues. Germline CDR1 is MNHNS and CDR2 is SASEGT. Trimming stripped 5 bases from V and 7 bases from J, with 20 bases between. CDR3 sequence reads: CASSRTSRRGGEAFF. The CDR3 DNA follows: TGTGCCAGCAGTCGAACTTCCCGCAGGGGTGGTGAAGCTTTCTTT.

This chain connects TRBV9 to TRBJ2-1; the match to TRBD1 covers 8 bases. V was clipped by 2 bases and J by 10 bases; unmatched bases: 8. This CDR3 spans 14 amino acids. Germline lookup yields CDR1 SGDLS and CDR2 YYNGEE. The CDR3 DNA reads TGTGCCAGCAGCGTCTGGACAGGGTCCCCGGAGCAGTTCTTC. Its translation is CASSVWTGSPEQFF.

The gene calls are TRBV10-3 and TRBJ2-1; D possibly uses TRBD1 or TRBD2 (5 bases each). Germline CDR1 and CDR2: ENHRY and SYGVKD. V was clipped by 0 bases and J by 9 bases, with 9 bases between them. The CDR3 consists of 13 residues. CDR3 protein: CAISESGAGEQFF. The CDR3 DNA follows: TGTGCCATCAGTGAGTCTGGGGCGGGTGAGCAGTTCTTC.

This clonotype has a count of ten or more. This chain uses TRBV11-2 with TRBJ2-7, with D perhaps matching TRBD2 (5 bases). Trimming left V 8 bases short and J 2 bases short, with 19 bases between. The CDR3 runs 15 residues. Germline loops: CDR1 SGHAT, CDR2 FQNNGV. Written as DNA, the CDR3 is TGTGCCAGCCACGAGTGGAGGAGCCCCACCTACGAGCAGTACTTC. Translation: CASHEWRSPTYEQYF.